The following is a TCR beta chain sequence with its context. The target of this receptor is not known. Nothing much larger sits one base from this clone, and base qualities are not available. The CDR3 holds 16 amino acids from the cysteine to the phenylalanine. Left in the record is the CDR3 DNA by itself, 48 bases read in frame from the first base. CDR1 and CDR2 are drawn from the germline V gene: SGDLS, YYNGEE. For this chain, trimming is 1 base at the V end and 1 base at the J end, and the number of junction bases without a gene match is 4. The sample belongs to a study of cytomegalovirus exposure and HLA in healthy donors (dated by TCRdb to the late 2010s). Looking at the study overall: An earlier analysis of roughly 570 of the donors reported under 300 Gb of sequence data and 117 million unique TCR beta sequences obtained from some 200 million T cells. Of the approximately 370 genotyped donors, less than 90% were placed in the genetic ancestry cluster associated with self-reported Caucasian donors. An early release covering more than 500 HLA-typed donors comprised approximately 300 gigabases of sequencing data and tens of millions of unique TCR sequences. The study was designed to test whether signatures of past pathogen exposure could be identified by cataloging public T cell receptors. Besides the first cohort of 666 subjects, a separate validation cohort made up of roughly 120 different subjects was used. Both class I and class II loci were covered by HLA typing, at four-digit resolution. In the later analysis, no new phenotypic data were used to find candidate immune exposures; instead, reliance was placed on TCR beta sequences and their occurrence across donors. An earlier analysis of 500 to 650 of the donors applied high-throughput TCR beta sequencing to assess whether each TCR beta V gene segment acted as functional or pseudogenic. All discovery cohort repertoires had been generated on a single sequencing platform. Among a few hundred genotyped donors of the cohort, an average of around 240,000 unique TCR beta nucleotide sequences were sequenced per donor, roughly 18% of them non-productive. The study used immunosequencing to profile the T cell repertoires of approximately 650 subjects and linked those repertoires to cytomegalovirus serostatus. Typing coverage varied by locus: roughly 620-640 donors for A, B, C, DRB1 and DQB1; approximately 560 for DQA1; over 600 for DPA1; more than 450 for DPB1. A later genetic analysis took genome-wide SNP genotypes for about 65% of the roughly 670 donors and used that subset as a discovery cohort. Donor age, sex, ethnicity and CMV serostatus were collected together with the repertoire data. To study patterns of TCR occurrence, a later analysis re-analyzed previously published TCR beta repertoires from more than 550 donors and added high-resolution HLA genotyping. High-throughput TCR immunosequencing, statistical association of individual TCRs with disease status, and machine learning were combined to predict cytomegalovirus infection status. Five DR-DQ haplotypes were treated as single units for association and clustering because of strong linkage in the cohort.

The receptor library was made with the immunoSEQ multiplex PCR assay. For the multiplex PCR, a mixture combining 60 forward primers for TCR Vbeta segments and 13 reverse primers for TCR Jbeta segments was used. A multiplex PCR assay on genomic DNA amplified the CDR3 region of rearranged TCR beta genes. On the Illumina HiSeq System, the amplified TCR beta libraries were sequenced as 87-base-pair reads. Regarding the original processing steps: Across the 600 to 700 repertoires, a later analysis counted tens of millions of unique TCR beta chains, about 10 million of which were shared by at least two donors. Raw reads were error-corrected and collapsed into unique sequences with a nearest-neighbor algorithm that merged closely related sequences to remove PCR and sequencing errors. CDR3 sequences were aligned to IMGT reference sequences to assign V, D and J gene segments. For a sequence to be retained, a match of at least six nucleotides was required to both a V gene segment and a J gene segment. Rearrangements were classified as productive when the CDR3 lacked stop codons and remained in frame with V and J, and all other rearrangements were classified as non-productive. CDR3 was defined by IMGT convention, running from the second conserved V-encoded cysteine to the conserved J-encoded phenylalanine. The earlier analysis of 500 to 650 of the donors excluded any sequence lacking an unambiguous match to a single V gene segment. An earlier analysis of 587 of the donors called V segments functional above 56.7% productive rearrangements and segregating when the between-donor standard deviation exceeded 5%. To diagnose cytomegalovirus status from the catalog of TCR beta chain sequences, a statistical classification framework was built. In a later analysis, TCR nucleotide sequences were compared against IMGT/GENE-DB human TR gene sequences so that V and J genes could be assigned. Using the TCRdist pipeline, a later analysis assigned CDR3 sequences along with most-parsimonious VDJ recombination scenarios. In a later analysis, each TCR beta chain was defined by its CDR3 amino acid sequence together with its V-gene family, and reads without a unique V-gene family were excluded. As a way to deal with suspected cross-contamination and a sequencing artifact, a later analysis dropped roughly 600 nucleotide sequences that were highly shared and had low generation probability. For each public chain, a later analysis derived a clonal expansion index from normalized ranks of inferred template counts within each repertoire. In a later analysis, generation probabilities were computed using a VDJ recombination model fitted to out-of-frame rearrangements, and the results were checked against IGoR. A later analysis scored TCR-TCR, TCR-HLA and TCR-CMV co-occurrence with hypergeometric tests, applying a repertoire-size bias correction to TCR pairs. False discovery rates were estimated in a later analysis by permuting HLA or CMV assignments 20 times. In a later analysis, co-occurring TCRs were grouped with DBSCAN, and TCRdist sequence similarity was added when clustering was performed within HLA-allele-positive subsets. Repertoires with fewer than 30,000 or more than 120,000 public chains were left out of co-occurrence clustering, as were roughly five repertoires with anomalous nucleotide sharing. Sourced from immuneACCESS, this table was stored by TCRdb with only in-frame sequences that have V and J called. A share of the clones is absent; for the studies checked, an unresolved V gene accounts for under half, and the remainder has no known explanation. For V, J and clone size, that table is used; D and trimming come from the DNA. For this sample there are about 160,000 clones; approximately 80% appear just once. Jointly, the top ten make up 9.5% to 10% of the sample.

Paper-wide results and their limitations: Because some donors lacked HLA typing at each locus, the association tests relied only on the typed subset. An earlier analysis of 587 of the donors showed that most TCR beta V segments appeared in productive rearrangements either about 87% or about 30% of the time, which broadly matched IMGT annotations. Several of the top co-occurrence clusters appeared to be linked to parvovirus B19, influenza, CMV and Epstein-Barr virus, according to a later analysis. According to the authors, the approach could potentially be generalized to other disease states and immunological phenotypes. When HLA alleles, especially DR and DQ, strongly co-occurred, attributing TCR associations to individual alleles was difficult. The 87-base-pair reads could not distinguish some IMGT-functional V segments, including TRBV6-2 and TRBV6-3, so those segments were excluded. A later analysis found that TCR association rates varied across HLA loci, with DRB1 alleles showing the most associated TCRs and HLA-C alleles the fewest. A group of highly shared sequence variants was considered likely to be a technical artifact of the sequencing pipeline. The cohort was sequenced for TCR beta chains only, and without alpha or paired-chain data the features that could be detected were limited. An association between a missense DCLRE1C variant and V-gene and J-gene trimming of TCR beta chains was found in a later genetic analysis and replicated in an independent cohort. Because counts were too low, 15 to 20 rarely observed V segments, including chromosome 9 orphons, were left out of the earlier analysis of about 500 of the donors. In a later analysis, HLA-associated TCR beta chains were found to be more clonally expanded and to have lower generation probabilities than equally common non-associated chains. Compared with the roughly 670-donor mean, donors in an Asian-associated ancestry cluster had fewer N-insertions in productive TCRs, according to a later genetic analysis. Most TCR sequences were seen in very few donors, while some public TCRs were found in many individuals. Specific HLA alleles were associated with over 15,000 TCR beta sequences at a false discovery rate of 0.05 in a later analysis. Presence/absence analyses assumed roughly uniform sequencing depth across donors, an assumption that may not hold. Linkage disequilibrium might explain the correlated functional status among segregating V segments, but an unknown experimental factor could not be excluded. The study listed over 150 TCR beta chains as associated with cytomegalovirus. A further reported finding was that TCR beta sequences accurately predicted the HLA-A and HLA-B alleles for most subjects in the first cohort. In a later analysis, most CMV-associated TCR beta chains were found to appear HLA-restricted, with HLA associations seemingly driven largely by CMV exposure. In vitro tests confirmed that a few of the cytomegalovirus-associated TCR beta chains recognize cytomegalovirus antigens. Immune exposure information for the cohort was limited to CMV serostatus. In both the original and validation cohorts, the classifier was reported to diagnose cytomegalovirus status with high specificity and sensitivity.

In total, roughly 710 healthy bone marrow donors made up the cohort. Cohort members were all nominally healthy when sampled, although unrecorded immune exposures were likely present. The donor tested CMV seropositive and was one of the 289 seropositive cohort members. Each donor provided a peripheral blood sample, and peripheral blood mononuclear cells were used for TCR beta sequencing. Genomic DNA was extracted from the blood cell samples with the Qiagen DNeasy Blood Extraction Kit. Material: PBMCs. The origin of this receptor is a young man in good health and CMV-seropositive. The chain couples TRBV9 to TRBJ2-3; 9 middle bases align to TRBD2. Here the CDR3 is given as CASSVQAGGRTDTQYF. The nucleotides read TGTGCCAGCAGCGTACAAGCGGGGGGACGCACAGATACGCAGTATTTT. Here the CDR3 is joined to the reference TRBV9 and TRBJ2-3 genes, and the full variable domain is: DSGVTQTPKHLITATGQRVTLRCSPRSGDLSVYWYQQSLDQGLQFLIQYYNGEERAKGNILERFSAQQFPDLHSELNLSSLELGDSALYFCASSVQAGGRTDTQYFGPGTRLTVL.